This TCR beta chain was identified during a study of blood T cell repertoires in COVID-19. Study information: COVID-19 samples collected from the United States, Italy and Spain covered acute and convalescent phases.

Original handling: From reference gene primer amplification, estimates of nucleated cell counts were derived. The data were produced by immunoSEQ multiplex PCR, yet TCRdb's version contains in-frame clones alone and is incomplete. The V and J calls and clone size were taken over from that table, and D and trimming were inferred from the DNA. The table has 250,000 or so clones, about 88% seen once. The receptor was isolated from a middle-aged woman who had recovered from COVID-19. The material sequenced was peripheral blood.

In DNA form, the CDR3 reads TGTGCCAGCGCCCAGGGGGCTGGCACTGAAGCTTTCTTT. Translating it yields CASAQGAGTEAFF. This chain uses TRBV12-3 or TRBV12-4 with TRBJ1-1; 8 positions match TRBD1. The V segment lost 8 bases and the J segment 4 bases; nucleotides outside the gene matches: 6. This CDR3 contains 13 residues.